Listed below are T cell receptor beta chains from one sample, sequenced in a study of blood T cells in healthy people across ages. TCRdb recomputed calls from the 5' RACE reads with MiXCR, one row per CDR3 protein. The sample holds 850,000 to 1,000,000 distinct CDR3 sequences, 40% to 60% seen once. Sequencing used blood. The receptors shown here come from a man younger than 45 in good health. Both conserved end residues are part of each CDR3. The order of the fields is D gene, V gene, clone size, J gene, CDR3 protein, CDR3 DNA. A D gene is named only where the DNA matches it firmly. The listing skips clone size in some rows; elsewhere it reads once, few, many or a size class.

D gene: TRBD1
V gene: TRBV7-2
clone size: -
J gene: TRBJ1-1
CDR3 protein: CASSLDSFRTGELLGTEAFF
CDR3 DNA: TGTGCCAGCAGCTTAGACAGCTTTAGGACAGGCGAACTCCTTGGCACTGAAGCTTTCTTT

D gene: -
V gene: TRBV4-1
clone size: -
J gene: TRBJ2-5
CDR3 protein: CASSQDRRADQETQYF
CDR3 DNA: TGCGCCAGCAGCCAAGATCGGCGGGCAGACCAAGAGACCCAGTACTTC

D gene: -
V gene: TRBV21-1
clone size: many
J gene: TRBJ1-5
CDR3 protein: CASSTKAQGNQPQHF
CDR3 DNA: TGTGCCAGCAGCACGAAGGCCCAGGGCAATCAGCCCCAGCATTTT

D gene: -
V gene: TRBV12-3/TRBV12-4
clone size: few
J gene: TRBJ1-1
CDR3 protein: CASSFEGWITEAFF
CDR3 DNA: TGTGCCAGCAGTTTCGAGGGTTGGATCACTGAAGCTTTCTTT

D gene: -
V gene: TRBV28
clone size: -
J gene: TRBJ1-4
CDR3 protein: CASSLPISEKLFF
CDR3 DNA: TGTGCCAGCAGTCTCCCGATAAGTGAAAAACTGTTTTTT

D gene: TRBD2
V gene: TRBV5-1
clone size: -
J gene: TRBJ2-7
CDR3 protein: CASSPRLAGTSYNEQYF
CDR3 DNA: TGCGCCAGCAGTCCGAGACTAGCGGGGACCTCCTACAATGAGCAGTACTTC

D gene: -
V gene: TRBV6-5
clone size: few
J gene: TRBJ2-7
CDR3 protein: CASSYTQGSYEQYF
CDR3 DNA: TGTGCCAGCAGTTACACACAGGGATCCTACGAGCAGTACTTC

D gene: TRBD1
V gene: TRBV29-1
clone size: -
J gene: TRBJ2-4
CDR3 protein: CSVEVGQKNIQYF
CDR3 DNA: TGCAGCGTTGAGGTGGGACAGAAAAACATTCAGTACTTC

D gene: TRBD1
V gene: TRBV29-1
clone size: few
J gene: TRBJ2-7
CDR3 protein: CSVSGQGPYEQYF
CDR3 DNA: TGCAGCGTTTCGGGACAGGGGCCCTACGAGCAGTACTTC

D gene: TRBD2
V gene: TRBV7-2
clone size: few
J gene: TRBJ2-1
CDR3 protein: CASSPTSGLNQFF
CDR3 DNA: TGTGCCAGCAGTCCTACTAGCGGGTTAAATCAGTTCTTC

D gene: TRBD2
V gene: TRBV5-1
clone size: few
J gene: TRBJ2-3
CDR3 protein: CASSLGLVKDTQYF
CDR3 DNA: TGCGCCAGCAGCTTAGGACTAGTTAAAGATACGCAGTATTTT

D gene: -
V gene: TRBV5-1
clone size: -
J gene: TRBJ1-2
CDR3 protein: CASSWETGIVVGYTF
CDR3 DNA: TGCGCCAGCAGCTGGGAGACAGGCATCGTTGTGGGCTACACCTTC

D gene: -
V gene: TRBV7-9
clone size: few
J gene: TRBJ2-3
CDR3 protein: CASSFGQGVVDTQYF
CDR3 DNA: TGTGCCAGCAGCTTTGGCCAGGGTGTGGTAGATACGCAGTATTTT

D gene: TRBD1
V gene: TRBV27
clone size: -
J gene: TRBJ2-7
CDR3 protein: CARLPGQDYEQYF
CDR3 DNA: TGTGCCAGGCTTCCGGGACAGGACTACGAGCAGTACTTC

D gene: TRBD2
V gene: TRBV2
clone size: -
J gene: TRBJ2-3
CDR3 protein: CASRGLALRTDTQYF
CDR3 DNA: TGTGCCAGCAGGGGACTAGCCCTGCGCACAGATACGCAGTATTTT

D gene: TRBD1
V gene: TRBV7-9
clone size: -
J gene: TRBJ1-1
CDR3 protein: CASSFDRGLKDTEAFF
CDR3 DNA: TGTGCCAGCAGCTTCGACAGGGGGCTGAAGGACACTGAAGCTTTCTTT

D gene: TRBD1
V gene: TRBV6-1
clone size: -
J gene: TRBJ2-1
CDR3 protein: CASSEEGQGSYEQFF
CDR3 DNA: TGTGCCAGCAGTGAAGAGGGACAGGGCTCCTACGAGCAGTTCTTC

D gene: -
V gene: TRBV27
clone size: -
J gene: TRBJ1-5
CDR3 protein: CASRPQSSNQPQHF
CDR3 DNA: TGTGCCAGCAGACCACAGAGCTCCAATCAGCCCCAGCATTTT

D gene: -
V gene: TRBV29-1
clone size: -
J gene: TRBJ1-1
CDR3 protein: CSVTGNTEAFF
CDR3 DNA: TGCAGCGTCACGGGGAACACTGAAGCTTTCTTT

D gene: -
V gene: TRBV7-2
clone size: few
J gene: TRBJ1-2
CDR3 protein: CASSPVDGRNGYTF
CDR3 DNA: TGTGCCAGCAGCCCCGTGGACGGACGGAATGGCTACACCTTC

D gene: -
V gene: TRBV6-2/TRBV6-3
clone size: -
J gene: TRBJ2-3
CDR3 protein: CASTERRGTTQYF
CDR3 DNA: TGTGCCAGCACCGAACGAAGGGGGACTACGCAGTATTTT

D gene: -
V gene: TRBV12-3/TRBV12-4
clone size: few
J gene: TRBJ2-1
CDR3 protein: CASRRGAYNEQFF
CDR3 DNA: TGTGCCTCCAGGAGGGGGGCATACAATGAGCAGTTCTTC

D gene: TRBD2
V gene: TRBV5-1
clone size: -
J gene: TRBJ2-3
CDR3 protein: CASTPSGERGTDTQYF
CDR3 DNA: TGCGCCAGCACCCCTAGCGGGGAACGAGGTACAGATACGCAGTATTTT

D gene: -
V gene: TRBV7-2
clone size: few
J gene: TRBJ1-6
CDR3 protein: CASSSGGQVLPQVHF
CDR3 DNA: TGTGCCAGCAGCTCTGGGGGGCAGGTCCTTCCTCAGGTCCACTTT

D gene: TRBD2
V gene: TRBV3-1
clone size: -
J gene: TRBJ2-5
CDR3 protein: CASSHLLAGEETQYF
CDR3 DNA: TGTGCCAGCAGCCACCTACTAGCGGGGGAAGAGACCCAGTACTTC

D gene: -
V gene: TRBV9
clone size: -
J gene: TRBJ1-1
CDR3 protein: CASSVGVRGPAFF
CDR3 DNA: TGTGCCAGCAGCGTAGGAGTCAGGGGACCAGCTTTCTTT

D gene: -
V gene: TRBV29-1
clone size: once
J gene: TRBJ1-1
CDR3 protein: CSVGDRSTFF
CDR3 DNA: TGCAGCGTGGGGGACCGTTCAACTTTCTTT

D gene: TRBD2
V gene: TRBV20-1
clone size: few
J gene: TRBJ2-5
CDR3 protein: CSARDRMGASGETQYF
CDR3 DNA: TGCAGTGCTAGAGATCGAATGGGGGCTAGCGGGGAGACCCAGTACTTC

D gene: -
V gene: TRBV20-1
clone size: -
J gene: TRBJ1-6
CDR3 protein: CSASSGIGNSPLHF
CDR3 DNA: TGCAGTGCTAGTTCAGGGATAGGTAATTCACCCCTCCACTTT

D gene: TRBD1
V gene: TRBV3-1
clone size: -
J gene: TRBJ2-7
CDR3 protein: CASSQELGQGPYEQYF
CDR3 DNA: TGTGCCAGCAGCCAAGAGCTCGGACAGGGACCCTACGAGCAGTACTTC

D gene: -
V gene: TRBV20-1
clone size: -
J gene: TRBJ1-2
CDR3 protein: CSAPQRYYGYTF
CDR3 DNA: TGCAGTGCTCCTCAGCGTTACTATGGCTACACCTTC

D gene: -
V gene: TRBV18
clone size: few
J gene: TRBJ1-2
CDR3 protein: CASSPIETNYGYTF
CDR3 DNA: TGTGCCAGCTCCCCCATTGAGACTAACTATGGCTACACCTTC

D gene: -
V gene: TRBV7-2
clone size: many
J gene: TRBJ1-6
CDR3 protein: CASSLGGTANSPLHF
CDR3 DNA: TGTGCCAGCAGCTTAGGGGGAACTGCTAATTCACCCCTCCACTTT

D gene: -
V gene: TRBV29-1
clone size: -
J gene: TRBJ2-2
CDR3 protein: CSVEDSRTNTGELFF
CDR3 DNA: TGCAGCGTTGAAGATTCTAGGACTAACACCGGGGAGCTGTTTTTT

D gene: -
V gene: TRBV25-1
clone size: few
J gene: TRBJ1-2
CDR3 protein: CASSGGTAGDYGYTF
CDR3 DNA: TGTGCCAGCAGTGGTGGGACGGCAGGGGACTATGGCTACACCTTC

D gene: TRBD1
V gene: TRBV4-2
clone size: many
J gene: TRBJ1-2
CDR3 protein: CASSQEGQDNYGYTF
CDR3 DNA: TGTGCCAGCAGCCAGGAGGGACAGGATAACTATGGCTACACCTTC

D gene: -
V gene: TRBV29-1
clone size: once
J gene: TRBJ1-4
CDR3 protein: CSGAGGTNEKLFF
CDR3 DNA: TGCAGCGGGGCGGGGGGCACTAATGAAAAACTGTTTTTT

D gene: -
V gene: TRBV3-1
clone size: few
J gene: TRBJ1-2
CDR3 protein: CASSQVASGYTF
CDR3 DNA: TGTGCCAGCAGCCAAGTAGCGAGTGGCTACACCTTC

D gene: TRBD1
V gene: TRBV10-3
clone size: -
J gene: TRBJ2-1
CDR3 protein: CAISETGGSYNEQFF
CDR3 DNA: TGTGCCATCAGTGAGACAGGGGGCTCTTACAATGAGCAGTTCTTC

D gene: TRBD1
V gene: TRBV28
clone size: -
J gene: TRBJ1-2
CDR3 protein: CASTPGQPASNGYTF
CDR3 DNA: TGTGCCAGCACCCCGGGACAGCCAGCCTCAAATGGCTACACCTTC

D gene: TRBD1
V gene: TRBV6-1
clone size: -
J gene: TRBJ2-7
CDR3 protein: CASSERQGAEQYF
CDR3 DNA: TGTGCCAGCAGTGAGAGACAGGGGGCCGAGCAGTACTTC

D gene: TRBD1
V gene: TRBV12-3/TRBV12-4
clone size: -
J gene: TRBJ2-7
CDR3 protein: CASNLAPGQGTYEQYF
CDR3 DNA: TGTGCCAGCAATTTAGCTCCGGGACAGGGGACCTACGAGCAGTACTTC

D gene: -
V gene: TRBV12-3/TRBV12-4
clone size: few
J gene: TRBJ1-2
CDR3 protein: CASSDPINYGYTF
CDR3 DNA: TGTGCCAGCAGTGACCCTATTAACTATGGCTACACCTTC

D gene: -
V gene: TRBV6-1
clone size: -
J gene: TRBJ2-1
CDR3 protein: CASSEVVETQFF
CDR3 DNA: TGTGCCAGCAGTGAGGTTGTAGAGACCCAGTTCTTC

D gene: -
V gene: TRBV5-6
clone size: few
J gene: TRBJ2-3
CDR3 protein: CASSLVSTGTDTQYF
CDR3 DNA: TGTGCCAGCAGCTTGGTGTCTACGGGCACAGATACGCAGTATTTT

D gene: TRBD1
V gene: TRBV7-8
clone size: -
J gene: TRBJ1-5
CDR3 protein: CASSLGGQGGNQPQHF
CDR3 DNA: TGTGCCAGCAGCTTAGGCGGACAGGGAGGCAATCAGCCCCAGCATTTT

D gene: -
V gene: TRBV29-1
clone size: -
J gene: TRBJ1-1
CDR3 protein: CSTQLMNTEAFF
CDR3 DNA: TGCAGCACACAGCTCATGAACACTGAAGCTTTCTTT

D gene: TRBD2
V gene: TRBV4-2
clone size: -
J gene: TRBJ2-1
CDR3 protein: CASSQEASGGASSYNEQFF
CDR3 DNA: TGTGCCAGCAGCCAAGAGGCTAGCGGGGGGGCGAGCTCCTACAATGAGCAGTTCTTC

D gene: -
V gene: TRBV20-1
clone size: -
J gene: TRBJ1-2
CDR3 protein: CSASAGWGELYPGYTF
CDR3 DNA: TGCAGTGCTAGCGCGGGGTGGGGGGAACTATATCCTGGCTACACCTTC

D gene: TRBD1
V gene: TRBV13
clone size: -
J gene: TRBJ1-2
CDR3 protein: CASSYGRDRGLMDGYTF
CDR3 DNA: TGTGCCAGCAGCTATGGTCGGGACAGGGGGCTTATGGATGGCTACACCTTC

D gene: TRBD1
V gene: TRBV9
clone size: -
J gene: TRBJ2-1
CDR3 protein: CASSAGTGGAYNEQFF
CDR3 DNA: TGTGCCAGCAGCGCGGGGACAGGGGGCGCCTACAATGAGCAGTTCTTC

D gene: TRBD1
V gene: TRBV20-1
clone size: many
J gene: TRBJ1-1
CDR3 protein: CSASPGQGSGTEAFF
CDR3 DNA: TGCAGTGCTAGCCCGGGACAGGGGTCGGGCACTGAAGCTTTCTTT

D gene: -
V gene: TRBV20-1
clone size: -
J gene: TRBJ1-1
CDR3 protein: CSARDPSNTEAFF
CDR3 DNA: TGCAGTGCTAGAGATCCCTCGAACACTGAAGCTTTCTTT

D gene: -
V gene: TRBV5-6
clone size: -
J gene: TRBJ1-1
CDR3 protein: CASSAITGITEAFF
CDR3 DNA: TGTGCCAGCAGCGCAATTACAGGGATCACTGAAGCTTTCTTT

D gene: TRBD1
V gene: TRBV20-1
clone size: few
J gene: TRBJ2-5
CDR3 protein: CSANLRDRAPQETQYF
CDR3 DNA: TGCAGTGCTAACCTTCGGGACAGGGCTCCCCAAGAGACCCAGTACTTC

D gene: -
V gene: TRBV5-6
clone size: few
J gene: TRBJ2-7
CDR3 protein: CASSLTGLTGYEQYF
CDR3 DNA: TGTGCCAGCAGCTTGACAGGCCTTACGGGGTACGAGCAGTACTTC

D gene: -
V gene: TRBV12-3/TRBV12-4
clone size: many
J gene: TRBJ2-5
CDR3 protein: CASSPQDTQYF
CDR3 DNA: TGTGCCAGCTCACCCCAAGATACCCAGTACTTC

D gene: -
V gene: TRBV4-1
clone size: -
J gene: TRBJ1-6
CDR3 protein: CASSLTGSESYNSPLHF
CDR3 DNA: TGCGCCAGCAGCCTTACAGGGTCGGAGTCCTATAATTCACCCCTCCACTTT

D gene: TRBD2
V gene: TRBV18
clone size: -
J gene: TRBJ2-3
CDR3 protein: CASSPFSGSTDTQYF
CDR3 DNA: TGTGCCAGCTCACCCTTTAGCGGGAGCACAGATACGCAGTATTTT